This paragraph covers one TCR beta chain sequence. Antigen: not known. In TCRdb, the reads were re-called with MiXCR into one record per CDR3 protein. The sample lists hundreds of thousands of distinct CDR3 sequences; approximately 33% were seen once. V lost 6 bases, J lost 3 bases, and 13 bases lay in between. Per the germline V gene, CDR1 is DFQATT and CDR2 is SNEGSKA (reference sequence). The CDR3 has 13 residues. These data belong to a study of T cell repertoires in cytomegalovirus infection. Study outcomes and limitations: Dominating the ex vivo response were HLA-C-restricted CMV-specific TCR beta clonotypes. Cumulated frequencies of public TCR beta families served to identify carriers of CMV plus the relevant HLA.

The clonotype comes from a human donor in good health (CMV status not recorded). Some clones in this sample may be carry-over from other donors' samples. The chain links TRBV20-1 to TRBJ2-3; D remains unclear. The sample consisted of cultured PBMCs, taken from culture after CMV antigen stimulation. CDR3 sequence: CSARTAPTDTQYF. Here the CDR3 DNA reads TGCAGTGCCAGAACAGCGCCGACAGATACGCAGTATTTT.